One sample yielded the 21 T cell receptor beta chains listed below, sequenced in a study of CD8 T cells in ankylosing spondylitis. TCRdb reanalysed the 5' RACE reads using MiXCR and keeps one entry per CDR3 protein. The sample carries 150,000 to 200,000 distinct CDR3 sequences, about 20% recorded once. The sample was blood, either unsorted or a sorted T cell fraction (not recorded which). These receptor sequences come from a male donor aged 5 to 29 with ankylosing spondylitis or in good health (not recorded which).

This clonotype occurred many times. The chain employs TRBV30 and TRBJ2-1, with 12 bases lining up with TRBD2. V gave up 1 base and J gave up 13 bases; unmatched junction bases: 11. Germline lookup yields CDR1 GTSNPN and CDR2 SVGIG (reference sequence). The CDR3 has 15 residues. CDR3 in amino acids: CAWSARMLAGGQQFF. The DNA of the CDR3 is TGTGCCTGGAGTGCCCGTATGCTAGCGGGAGGGCAACAGTTCTTC.

The chain couples TRBV20-1 to TRBJ2-5, with TRBD2 as a possible D gene (5 bases). Trimming pared 4 bases from V and 6 bases from J, leaving 15 bases between. Germline V lookup: CDR1 DFQATT, CDR2 SNEGSKA (reference sequence). This CDR3 region has 13 residues. The CDR3 DNA follows: TGCAGTGCTATTTCCTTACTAGAAAAGACCCAGTACTTC. It yields the protein CSAISLLEKTQYF.

The genes are TRBV20-1 and TRBJ2-1; 7 bases fit TRBD2. CDR3 length: 15 residues. V lost 6 bases and J lost 7; bases outside the gene matches: 15. The V gene's germline CDR1 is DFQATT and CDR2 SNEGSKA (reference sequence). As DNA, the CDR3 is TGCAGTGCCATACGAGCCGGGACTAATTTGAATGAGCAGTTCTTC. Amino acid sequence: CSAIRAGTNLNEQFF.

Ten or more counts support this clonotype. This rearrangement joins TRBV7-6 to TRBJ2-1, with D perhaps being TRBD1 or TRBD2 (6 bases each). The CDR3 runs to 16 residues. Germline lookup yields CDR1 SGHVS and CDR2 FNYEAQ. Trimming left V 6 bases short and J 7 bases short, with 22 bases between. The CDR3 nucleotides are TGTGCCAGCAGTTGGGGGAGCGCTCGGGGGCGGAATGAGCAGTTCTTC. It yields the protein CASSWGSARGRNEQFF.

The rearrangement links TRBV7-9 to TRBJ1-1; D remains unclear. Trimming stripped 2 bases from V and 1 base from J, with 11 bases between. The germline V gene encodes CDR1 SEHNR and CDR2 FQNEAQ (reference sequence). The CDR3 covers 15 residues. CDR3 loop: CASSLFIPGNTEAFF. In DNA, the CDR3 is TGTGCCAGCAGCTTATTCATACCCGGGAACACTGAAGCTTTCTTT.

This clonotype turned up a few times. V is TRBV7-9 and J is TRBJ1-1, with 9 bases lining up with TRBD1. From germline, CDR1 is SEHNR and CDR2 FQNEAQ (reference sequence). There are 15 residues in the CDR3. The V and J ends lost 4 bases and 3 bases, in that order; junction bases with no gene match: 6. CDR3 protein: CASSSRTGEHTEAFF. CDR3 coding DNA: TGTGCCAGCAGCTCCCGGACAGGGGAGCACACTGAAGCTTTCTTT.

The chain has TRBV5-5 and TRBJ2-7; D remains unclear. This CDR3 spans 12 amino acids. V was shortened by 4 bases and J by 0 bases, with 5 bases between the two germline ends. The germline V gene encodes CDR1 SGHKS and CDR2 YYEKEE (reference sequence). The CDR3 sequence is CASSESSYEQYV. The CDR3 bases are TGTGCCAGCAGCGAGAGCTCCTACGAGCAGTACGTC.

The genes are TRBV6-5 and TRBJ2-1; TRBD2 might be the D (5 bases). The CDR3 consists of 12 residues. V lost 4 bases to trimming and J lost 8 bases, with 9 bases between them. CDR1 and CDR2 from the germline V gene are MNHEY and SVGAGI. CDR3 bases: TGTGCCAGCAGTTTCGGACTGGATGAGCAGTTCTTC. Its protein product is CASSFGLDEQFF.

The chain carries TRBV7-3 and TRBJ2-5; D remains unclear. This CDR3 region has 14 residues. Trimming took 4 bases from V and 0 from J, leaving 9 bases between them. Per the germline V gene, CDR1 is SGHTA and CDR2 is FQGTGA. CDR3 loop: CASSYLGNQETQYF. As DNA, the CDR3 is TGTGCCAGCAGCTACCTAGGAAACCAAGAGACCCAGTACTTC.

In this sample, this clonotype turned up many times. This sequence joins TRBV2 and TRBJ2-1, with D possibly matching TRBD2 (5 bases). V lost 8 bases and J 2 bases, leaving 16 bases between the germline ends. This CDR3 comprises 15 residues. CDR1 is SNHLY, CDR2 FYNNEI, per germline. CDR3: CASEGRSGTYNEQFF. The CDR3 nucleotides are TGTGCCAGCGAAGGCCGGAGCGGAACCTACAATGAGCAGTTCTTC.

J is TRBJ2-1 and V is TRBV20-1, with 13 bases aligning to TRBD2. Germline trimming cut 0 bases from V and 6 bases from J; bases unmatched to any gene: 2. The CDR3 is 15 amino acids. Germline V gene data show CDR1 as DFQATT and CDR2 as SNEGSKA (reference sequence). The CDR3 reads CSARDGTSGINEQFF. The CDR3 region has the DNA TGCAGTGCTAGAGACGGGACTAGCGGGATCAATGAGCAGTTCTTC.

This clonotype was seen many times. J is TRBJ1-1 and V is TRBV14; tentative D call: TRBD1 (5 bases). Trimming stripped 4 bases from V and 2 bases from J, with 14 bases between. Germline CDR1 is SGHDN and CDR2 is FVKESK. The CDR3 sequence is 15 residues long. The CDR3 sequence is CASSPWGRDNTEAFF. The CDR3 DNA is TGTGCCAGCAGCCCCTGGGGCAGAGACAACACTGAAGCTTTCTTT.

In DNA form, the CDR3 reads TGTGCCAGCAGTTTGACAGGGCAAACTAATGAAAAACTGTTTTTT. Amino acids: CASSLTGQTNEKLFF. The V and J genes are TRBV5-5 and TRBJ1-4, with 7 bases lining up with TRBD1. From germline, CDR1 is SGHKS and CDR2 YYEKEE (reference sequence). V was clipped by 5 bases and J by 1 base; unmatched bases: 5. This CDR3 contains 15 residues. Variable domain in full (rest from reference TRBV5-5 and TRBJ1-4): DAGVTQSPTHLIKTRGQQVTLRCSPISGHKSVSWYQQVLGQGPQFIFQYYEKEERGRGNFPDRFSARQFPNYSSELNVNALLLGDSALYLCASSLTGQTNEKLFFGSGTQLSVL.

This clonotype was observed at least ten times. This rearrangement joins TRBV10-3 to TRBJ2-1, with 8 bases identical to TRBD1. The V gene's germline CDR1 is ENHRY and CDR2 SYGVKD. The length of the CDR3 is 16 residues. J was trimmed by 0 bases and V by 3 bases; bases with no gene match: 4. The CDR3, as DNA: TGTGCCATCAGTGAATTAGACAGGGGCTCCTACAATGAGCAGTTCTTC. As protein: CAISELDRGSYNEQFF.

This clonotype was recorded at least ten times. The CDR3 is CASSLGLAGYQETQYF. CDR3 DNA: TGTGCCAGCAGCTTAGGACTAGCGGGGTACCAAGAGACCCAGTACTTC. The chain joins TRBV11-2 to TRBJ2-5; TRBD2 matches at 11 bases. The CDR3 is 16 amino acids. The germline gives CDR1 SGHAT, CDR2 FQNNGV. V shed 1 base, J shed 0 bases, and the junction held 1 base outside the gene matches. Looking up the rest from reference TRBV11-2 and TRBJ2-5 gives the full variable domain: EAGVAQSPRYKIIEKRQSVAFWCNPISGHATLYWYQQILGQGPKLLIQFQNNGVVDDSQLPKDRFSAERLKGVDSTLKIQPAKLEDSAVYLCASSLGLAGYQETQYFGPGTRLLVL.

At least ten counts were recorded for this clonotype. This chain joins TRBV10-3 and TRBJ1-1, with no clear D. The CDR3 is 11 residues long. Germline values: CDR1 ENHRY, CDR2 SYGVKD. Trimming cost V 11 bases and J 2 bases, with 9 bases left between them. Here the CDR3 DNA reads TGTGCCTCATTCGGCAACACTGAAGCTTTCTTT. Its translation: CASFGNTEAFF.

This clonotype was seen ten or more times. The V gene is TRBV29-1, the J gene TRBJ2-1, with 12 nucleotides matching TRBD2. The CDR3 spans 13 residues. Germline V gene lookup returns CDR1 SQVTM and CDR2 ANQGSEA. Trimming cost V 4 bases and J 6 bases; bases outside gene matches: 1. In nucleotides, the CDR3 is TGCAGCGTTGGACTAGCGGGAGTCAATGAGCAGTTCTTC. As protein: CSVGLAGVNEQFF.

This clonotype was seen many times. The chain carries TRBV3-1 and TRBJ2-1, with 7 bases identical to TRBD2. The CDR3 runs to 16 residues. Germline V gene lookup returns CDR1 LGHDT and CDR2 YNNKEL (reference sequence). Trimming cost V 1 base and J 2 bases; bases outside gene matches: 5. The CDR3 loop reads CASSQGAGAAYNEQFF. DNA of the CDR3: TGTGCCAGCAGCCAAGGGGCGGGAGCGGCCTACAATGAGCAGTTCTTC.

This clonotype was recorded at least ten times. This chain links TRBV7-8 with TRBJ2-7; 10 bases fit TRBD2. V dropped 1 base and J dropped 5; count of bases not matched to a gene: 5. Per germline, CDR1 SGHVS and CDR2 FQNEAQ. The CDR3 totals 15 residues. CDR3 region: CASSLVPGLANEQYF. The DNA for the CDR3 is TGTGCCAGCAGCTTAGTACCGGGACTAGCGAACGAGCAGTACTTC.

This clonotype was found once. J is TRBJ2-3 and V is TRBV30, with 9 bases fitting TRBD1. The V gene's germline CDR1 is GTSNPN and CDR2 SVGIG (reference sequence). Losses at the gene ends were 3 bases for V and 3 bases for J; bases not matched to a gene: 1. The CDR3 is 13 residues long. CDR3 loop: CAWRTGGTDTQYF. CDR3 nucleotide sequence: TGTGCCTGGAGGACAGGGGGGACAGATACGCAGTATTTT.

The chain is built from TRBV7-3 and TRBJ2-1, with D perhaps matching TRBD2 (5 bases). Trimming cost V 2 bases and J 6 bases, with 11 bases left between them. The CDR3 covers 14 residues. The V gene's germline CDR1 is SGHTA and CDR2 FQGTGA. This CDR3 reads CASSLLASRNEQFF. CDR3 sequence (DNA): TGTGCCAGCAGCTTACTCGCTAGCCGCAATGAGCAGTTCTTC.